The 29 T cell receptor beta chains in this list originate from one sample, sequenced in a study of T cell repertoires in cytomegalovirus infection. TCRdb passed the reads through MiXCR, listing each CDR3 protein once. The table has around 230,000 distinct CDR3 sequences, about 38% seen once. Their antigens are not known. Sequencing used CD8+ T cells from cultured PBMCs, obtained from culture after CMV antigen stimulation. Source of these receptors: a human donor in good health (CMV status not recorded). Some clones in this sample may be carry-over from other donors' samples.

The chain carries TRBV27 and TRBJ2-1; D remains ambiguous. Trimming took off 8 bases at V and 4 bases at J, with 21 bases between the two ends. Germline CDR1 MNHEY, CDR2 SMNVEV (reference sequence). The CDR3 runs 16 residues. Written as DNA, the CDR3 is TGTGCCAGCCGCCAGATGGAGCCTACTTCATACAATGAGCAGTTCTTC. Amino acids: CASRQMEPTSYNEQFF.

The chain is built from TRBV2 and TRBJ2-7; D may be TRBD2 (6 bases). Trimming shortened V by 3 bases and J by 7 bases, and 19 bases separated the two germline ends. Germline V gene sequence: CDR1 SNHLY, CDR2 FYNNEI. The CDR3 has 15 residues. The CDR3 DNA reads as TGTGCCAGCAGTGATGTCGGCGGGGCTCCCTGGGAGCAGTACTTC. The encoded protein is CASSDVGGAPWEQYF.

Many counts were recorded for this clonotype. The V and J genes are TRBV7-6 and TRBJ2-2; 7 bases fit TRBD2. V was pared by 5 bases and J by 5 bases, with 8 bases of the junction left unmatched. The CDR3 runs to 15 residues. Per germline, CDR1 SGHVS and CDR2 FNYEAQ. The CDR3 sequence: CASSPRTGGTGELFF. In DNA form, the CDR3 reads TGTGCCAGCAGCCCGAGGACGGGGGGAACCGGGGAGCTGTTTTTT.

This clonotype has just one count. V is TRBV27 and J is TRBJ2-7; D is perhaps TRBD2 (7 bases). The CDR3 runs 14 residues. Germline CDR1 and CDR2: MNHEY and SMNVEV (reference sequence). Trimming left V 2 bases short and J 3 bases short, with 11 bases between. This CDR3 is CASSLGGAFYEQYF. The CDR3 DNA reads TGTGCCAGCAGTTTAGGGGGGGCGTTCTACGAGCAGTACTTC.

V usage is TRBV2 and J usage is TRBJ1-6, with D perhaps matching TRBD1 (5 bases). Trimming took off 4 bases at V and 8 bases at J, with 12 bases between the two ends. Germline loops: CDR1 SNHLY, CDR2 FYNNEI. The CDR3 contains 14 residues. CDR3 sequence (DNA): TGTGCCAGCAGTGCGTGGGGGTCAGATTCACCCCTCCACTTT. Amino acids: CASSAWGSDSPLHF.

The J gene is TRBJ1-1, the V gene TRBV10-3, with 7 bases matching TRBD1. The germline V gene has CDR1 ENHRY and CDR2 SYGVKD. The CDR3 is 16 residues long. V was pared by 0 bases and J by 3 bases, with 7 bases of the junction left unmatched. CDR3 sequence reads: CAISESWQGGDTEAFF. The DNA for the CDR3 is TGTGCCATCAGTGAGTCGTGGCAGGGGGGGGACACTGAAGCTTTCTTT.

This clonotype was seen a few times. A read error may account for a junction end that differs from germline. The rearrangement uses TRBV7-2 and TRBJ2-7, with a weak D call TRBD2 (5 bases). Per germline, CDR1 SGHTA and CDR2 FQGNSA. This CDR3 contains 14 residues. The CDR3 sequence is CLSRIEGVSYEQYF. In DNA form, the CDR3 reads TGCCTCTCCCGAATAGAGGGTGTAAGCTACGAGCAGTACTTC.

The chain uses TRBV4-1 and TRBJ2-1; D might be TRBD1 or TRBD2, each matching 5 bases. CDR3 length: 14 amino acids. Between the trimmed V and J ends, which lost 11 bases and 9 bases, there was a span of 23 bases. CDR1 MGHRA and CDR2 YSYEKL come from the germline V gene. CDR3 sequence reads: CASGTTDITIEQFF. The CDR3 bases are TGCGCCTCTGGGACGACAGATATTACGATTGAGCAGTTCTTC.

This clonotype was seen once. This sequence joins TRBV5-4 and TRBJ2-5; the match to TRBD1 covers 9 bases. There are 14 residues in the CDR3. V trimming: 4 bases; J trimming: 5 bases; junction bases outside the gene matches: 6. Germline CDR1 reads SGHNT; CDR2 reads YYREEE (reference sequence). This CDR3 is CASSPTDRGETQYF. Written as DNA, the CDR3 is TGTGCCAGCAGCCCAACGGACAGGGGTGAGACCCAGTACTTC.

A few counts support this clonotype. The rearrangement joins TRBV12-3 or TRBV12-4 to TRBJ1-1; possibly TRBD1 for D (6 bases). This CDR3 has 14 residues. Trimming pared 2 bases from V and 7 bases from J, leaving 14 bases between. The CDR3 nucleotides read TGTGCCAGCAGTTTACGGGACAAAAGGGATGAAGCTTTCTTT. Its protein is CASSLRDKRDEAFF.

This clonotype occurred a few times. The chain carries TRBV4-1 and TRBJ2-7; 7 positions match TRBD2. The CDR3 spans 15 residues. Germline CDR1 and CDR2: MGHRA and YSYEKL. After removal of 1 base from V and 3 bases from J, the junction contained 6 bases not matched to a gene. CDR3 coding DNA: TGCGCCAGCAGCCAAGGGGCTAGCGGACTCTACGAGCAGTACTTC. Translation gives CASSQGASGLYEQYF.

V usage is TRBV7-9 and J usage is TRBJ2-3; TRBD2 matches at 10 bases. The V gene end was trimmed by 2 bases and the J gene end by 5 bases; junction bases not matched to a gene: 10. The CDR3 is 17 residues long. Germline CDR1 reads SEHNR; CDR2 reads FQNEAQ (reference sequence). The CDR3 sequence: CASSLSPTSGNLDTQYF. The CDR3 nucleotides are TGTGCCAGCAGCTTAAGCCCAACTAGCGGGAATTTAGATACGCAGTATTTT.

This chain links TRBV29-1 with TRBJ2-5; no clear D. CDR1 SQVTM and CDR2 ANQGSEA come from the germline V gene. This CDR3 comprises 12 residues. Trimming pared 1 base from V and 6 bases from J, leaving 9 bases between. CDR3 sequence (DNA): TGCAGCGTTGAAGGTGAGAGGAAGACCCAGTACTTC. It yields the protein CSVEGERKTQYF.

This clonotype has at least ten counts. V and J are TRBV19 and TRBJ1-1; D is perhaps TRBD1 (6 bases). CDR3 length equals 14 residues. From germline, CDR1 is LNHDA and CDR2 SQIVND (reference sequence). Deletions cut 5 bases from V and 7 bases from J, with 17 bases between. CDR3 loop: CASSANTGSYEAFF. In DNA form, the CDR3 reads TGTGCCAGTAGTGCAAATACAGGGTCTTATGAAGCTTTCTTT.

The V gene is TRBV7-2, the J gene TRBJ2-3; TRBD1 agrees at 11 bases. J gave up 5 bases and V 2 bases, and 6 bases lay outside the gene matches. CDR1 and CDR2 (germline): SGHTA, FQGNSA. The CDR3 runs 16 residues. This CDR3 reads CASSLFGQGARDTQYF. CDR3 DNA: TGTGCCAGCAGCTTATTCGGACAGGGGGCAAGAGATACGCAGTATTTT. Looking up the rest from reference TRBV7-2 and TRBJ2-3 gives the full variable domain: GAGVSQSPSNKVTEKGKDVELRCDPISGHTALYWYRQSLGQGLEFLIYFQGNSAPDKSGLPSDRFSAERTGGSVSTLTIQRTQQEDSAVYLCASSLFGQGARDTQYFGPGTRLTVL.

The chain joins TRBV12-3 or TRBV12-4 to TRBJ2-1; D unclear. V lost 6 bases, J lost 0 bases, and 18 bases lay in between. CDR3 length: 17 amino acids. Written as DNA, the CDR3 is TGTGCCAGCAGCCATCCCCGTCTACTCAGCTCCTACAATGAGCAGTTCTTC. Protein: CASSHPRLLSSYNEQFF.

The chain has TRBV5-6 and TRBJ1-2, with 9 nucleotides matching TRBD1. Germline CDR1 and CDR2: SGHDT and YYEEEE. The CDR3 loop spans 15 amino acids. Trimming removed 5 bases from V and 5 bases from J; junction bases left unmatched: 10. CDR3 sequence reads: CASRGNRGLGYGYTF. In DNA, the CDR3 is TGTGCCAGCAGGGGGAACAGGGGGCTCGGGTATGGCTACACCTTC.

This clonotype was observed a handful of times. The CDR3 here is CASSFSRGPEAEPQHF. The CDR3, as DNA: TGTGCCAGCAGTTTTTCGCGGGGACCCGAGGCAGAACCCCAGCATTTT. V is TRBV12-3 or TRBV12-4 and J is TRBJ1-5, with D perhaps TRBD1 (5 bases). The CDR3 loop spans 16 amino acids. Trimming removed 3 bases from V and 10 bases from J, with 22 bases in between.

This clonotype was seen only a few times. CDR3 sequence: CATGGDFNEQFF. The CDR3 DNA sequence: TGCGCCACCGGGGGGGACTTCAATGAGCAGTTCTTC. J is TRBJ2-1 and V is TRBV4-1; 8 nucleotides match TRBD2. This CDR3 contains 12 residues. After removal of 10 bases from V and 6 bases from J, the junction contained 5 bases not matched to a gene. Germline CDR1 MGHRA, CDR2 YSYEKL.

The V gene is TRBV4-2, the J gene TRBJ2-2; perhaps D is TRBD1 or TRBD2 (7 bases each). There are 15 residues in the CDR3. Germline CDR1 reads LGHNA; CDR2 reads YNFKEQ. The V gene lost 2 bases and the J gene lost 4 bases, with 11 bases spanning the gap. This CDR3 is CASSQQGGATGELFF. The CDR3 bases are TGTGCCAGCAGCCAACAGGGGGGGGCCACCGGGGAGCTGTTTTTT.

V and J are TRBV27 and TRBJ2-7; D is ambiguous. The CDR3 totals 13 residues. Per the germline V gene, CDR1 is MNHEY and CDR2 is SMNVEV (reference sequence). V was cut by 0 bases and J by 2 bases, with 5 bases left in between. Here the CDR3 DNA reads TGTGCCAGCAGTTTATCGGCCGCCTACGAGCAGTACTTC. The encoded protein is CASSLSAAYEQYF.

V usage is TRBV19 and J usage is TRBJ2-1, with D unresolved. Per germline, CDR1 LNHDA and CDR2 SQIVND (reference sequence). Trimming shortened V by 1 base and J by 0 bases, and 7 bases separated the two germline ends. The CDR3 runs to 15 residues. CDR3: CASSIALSSYNEQFF. As DNA, the CDR3 is TGTGCCAGTAGTATAGCCCTGAGCTCCTACAATGAGCAGTTCTTC. Full variable domain (missing parts from reference TRBV19 and TRBJ2-1): DGGITQSPKYLFRKEGQNVTLSCEQNLNHDAMYWYRQDPGQGLRLIYYSQIVNDFQKGDIAEGYSVSREKKESFPLTVTSAQKNPTAFYLCASSIALSSYNEQFFGPGTRLTVL.

This clonotype was counted at least ten times. The chain recombines TRBV7-6 with TRBJ2-1, with D tentatively TRBD2 (5 bases). The length of the CDR3 is 15 residues. Germline CDR1 reads SGHVS; CDR2 reads FNYEAQ. V was cut by 5 bases and J by 4 bases, with 15 bases left in between. As DNA, the CDR3 is TGTGCCAGCAGCCGAGGTGCCGGGAATTACAATGAGCAGTTCTTC. It encodes CASSRGAGNYNEQFF.

The table lists this clonotype with a few counts. The V call is TRBV27, the J call TRBJ1-1; no reliable D call. Trimming took 5 bases from V and 3 from J, leaving 10 bases between them. CDR3 length equals 13 residues. Per the germline V gene, CDR1 is MNHEY and CDR2 is SMNVEV (reference sequence). Here the CDR3 reads CASSPPGYTEAFF. CDR3 bases: TGTGCCAGCAGTCCTCCGGGTTACACTGAAGCTTTCTTT.

The chain recombines TRBV7-8 with TRBJ2-4; D possibly corresponds to TRBD2 (5 bases). The V end was cut by 5 bases, the J end by 7 bases, with 15 bases between. CDR1 is SGHVS and CDR2 is FQNEAQ in the germline V gene. CDR3 length: 14 amino acids. The CDR3 protein is CASSPLRGGNIQYF. Here the CDR3 DNA reads TGTGCCAGCAGCCCGCTGAGAGGCGGGAACATTCAGTACTTC.

The J gene is TRBJ2-7, the V gene TRBV6-6, with D perhaps TRBD2 (5 bases). V shed 1 base and J shed 6 bases, with 22 bases lying between them. CDR1 is MNHNY and CDR2 is SVGAGI in the germline V gene (reference sequence). This CDR3 spans 17 amino acids. The CDR3 reads CASSYWSRRAQPGEQYF. CDR3 bases: TGTGCCAGCAGTTACTGGTCAAGGCGGGCGCAACCAGGCGAGCAGTACTTC.

The rearrangement joins TRBV25-1 to TRBJ2-3; D uncertain. The CDR3 has 10 residues. Per the germline V gene, CDR1 is MGHDK and CDR2 is SYGVNS. The ends were cut back, 4 bases at V and 14 bases at J, with 10 bases in the middle. CDR3 bases: TGTGCCAGCAGTGGAGATACGACGTATTTT. Translated: CASSGDTTYF.

This clonotype was seen a few times. The J gene is TRBJ2-3, the V gene TRBV20-1; TRBD2 agrees at 11 bases. From germline, CDR1 is DFQATT and CDR2 SNEGSKA (reference sequence). The CDR3 runs 16 residues. V gave up 2 bases and J gave up 2 bases; unmatched junction bases: 6. CDR3 amino acids: CSARPNSGGDTDTQYF. The CDR3 DNA reads as TGCAGTGCTAGACCAAATAGCGGGGGGGACACAGATACGCAGTATTTT.

This clonotype was seen just once. The chain uses TRBV5-1 and TRBJ1-1, with D perhaps matching TRBD1 (6 bases). Germline CDR1 is SGHRS and CDR2 is YFSETQ. The V and J ends lost 4 bases and 3 bases respectively, with 19 bases between them. This CDR3 is built from 16 residues. In DNA form, the CDR3 reads TGCGCCAGCAGCCAGGGACAAGGGGGACTAGACACTGAAGCTTTCTTT. Protein product: CASSQGQGGLDTEAFF. Looking up the rest from reference TRBV5-1 and TRBJ1-1 gives the full variable domain: KAGVTQTPRYLIKTRGQQVTLSCSPISGHRSVSWYQQTPGQGLQFLFEYFSETQRNKGNFPGRFSGRQFSNSRSEMNVSTLELGDSALYLCASSQGQGGLDTEAFFGQGTRLTVV.